Sequencing of this TCR beta chain was carried out in a study of blood T cell repertoires in COVID-19. Study overall: Acute and convalescent COVID-19 samples came from the United States, Italy and Spain. Sources were T cells, B-cell-depleted T cells, or PBMCs; the material itself was cDNA or gDNA.

Per the study methods: How many nucleated cells were present was estimated from reference gene primer amplification. Clones were read by immunoSEQ multiplex PCR, and TCRdb kept only the in-frame ones, dropping some. V and J calls and clone size are copied from that table; D and trimming were computed from the DNA. The table shows about 170,000 clones, with more than 75% occurring only once. Germline V gene lookup returns CDR1 LNHDA and CDR2 SQIVND (reference sequence). CDR3 length equals 19 residues. The V and J ends lost 5 bases and 4 bases, in that order; junction bases with no gene match: 22. This chain joins TRBV19 and TRBJ1-1; 7 positions agree with TRBD1. This clonotype originated in a man aged 50-60 years who had recovered from COVID-19. The sample consisted of peripheral blood. CDR3 sequence: CASSPHPTGWIREGTEAFF. The CDR3 nucleotides read TGTGCCAGTAGTCCACATCCGACAGGGTGGATAAGAGAAGGCACTGAAGCTTTCTTT.